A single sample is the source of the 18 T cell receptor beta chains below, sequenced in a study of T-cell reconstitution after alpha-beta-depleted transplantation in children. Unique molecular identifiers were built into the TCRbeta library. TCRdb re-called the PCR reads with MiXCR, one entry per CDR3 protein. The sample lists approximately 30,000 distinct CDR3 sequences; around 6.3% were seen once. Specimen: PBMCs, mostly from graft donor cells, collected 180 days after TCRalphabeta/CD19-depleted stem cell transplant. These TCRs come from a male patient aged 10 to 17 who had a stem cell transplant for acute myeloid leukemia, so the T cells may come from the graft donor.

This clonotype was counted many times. CDR3 DNA: TGTGGGGACAGGGGTACCGGGGAGCTGTTTTTT. Residues: CGDRGTGELFF. The rearrangement joins TRBV6-1 to TRBJ2-2; TRBD1 matches at 10 bases. Looked up from germline, CDR1 is MNHNS and CDR2 is SASEGT. This CDR3 contains 11 residues.

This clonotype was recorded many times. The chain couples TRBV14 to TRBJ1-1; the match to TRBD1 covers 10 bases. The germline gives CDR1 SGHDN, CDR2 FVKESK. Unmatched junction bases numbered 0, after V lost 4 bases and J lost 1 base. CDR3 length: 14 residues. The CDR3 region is CASSRQGANTEAFF. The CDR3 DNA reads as TGTGCCAGCAGCCGACAGGGGGCGAACACTGAAGCTTTCTTT.

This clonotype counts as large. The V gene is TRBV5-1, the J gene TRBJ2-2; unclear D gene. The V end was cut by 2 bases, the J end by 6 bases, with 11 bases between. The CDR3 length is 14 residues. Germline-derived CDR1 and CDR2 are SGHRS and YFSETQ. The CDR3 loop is CASSFSLSSGELFF. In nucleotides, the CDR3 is TGCGCCAGCAGCTTCTCCCTGTCCTCCGGGGAGCTGTTTTTT.

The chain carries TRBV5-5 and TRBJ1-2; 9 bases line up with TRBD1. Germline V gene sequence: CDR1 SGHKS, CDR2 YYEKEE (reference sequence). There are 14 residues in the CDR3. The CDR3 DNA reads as TGTGCTGGCAGCTTTTCGGGACAGGGAGGTGGCTACACCTTC. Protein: CAGSFSGQGGGYTF.

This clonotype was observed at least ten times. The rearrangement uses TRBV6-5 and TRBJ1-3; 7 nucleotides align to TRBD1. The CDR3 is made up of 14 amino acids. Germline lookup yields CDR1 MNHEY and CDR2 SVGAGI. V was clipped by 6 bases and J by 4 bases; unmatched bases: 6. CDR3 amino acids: CASRPTGVGNTIYF. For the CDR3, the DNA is TGTGCCAGCAGACCCACAGGGGTAGGAAACACCATATATTTT.

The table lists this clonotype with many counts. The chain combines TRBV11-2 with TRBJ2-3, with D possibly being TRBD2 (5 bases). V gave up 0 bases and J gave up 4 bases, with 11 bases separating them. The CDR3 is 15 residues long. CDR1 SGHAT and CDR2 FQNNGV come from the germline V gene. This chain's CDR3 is CASSLDGGSADTQYF. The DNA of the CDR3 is TGTGCCAGCAGCTTAGATGGAGGATCTGCAGATACGCAGTATTTT.

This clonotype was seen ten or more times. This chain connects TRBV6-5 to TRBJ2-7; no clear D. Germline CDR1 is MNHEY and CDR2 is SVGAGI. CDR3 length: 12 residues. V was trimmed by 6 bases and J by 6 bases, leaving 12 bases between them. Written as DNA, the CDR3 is TGTGCCAGCAGCCTGCAATGGGGCGAGCAGTACTTC. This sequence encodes CASSLQWGEQYF.

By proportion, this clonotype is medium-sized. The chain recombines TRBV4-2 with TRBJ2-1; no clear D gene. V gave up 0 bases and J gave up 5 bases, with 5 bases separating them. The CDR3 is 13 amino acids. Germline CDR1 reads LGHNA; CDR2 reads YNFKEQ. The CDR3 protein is CASSQDGDNEQFF. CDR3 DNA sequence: TGTGCCAGCAGCCAAGATGGGGACAATGAGCAGTTCTTC.

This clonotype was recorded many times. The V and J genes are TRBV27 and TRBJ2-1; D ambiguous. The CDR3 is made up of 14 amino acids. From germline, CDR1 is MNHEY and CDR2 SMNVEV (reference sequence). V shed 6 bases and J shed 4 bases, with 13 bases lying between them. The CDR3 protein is CASSRFPLYNEQFF. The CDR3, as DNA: TGTGCCAGCAGCCGTTTCCCCCTTTACAATGAGCAGTTCTTC.

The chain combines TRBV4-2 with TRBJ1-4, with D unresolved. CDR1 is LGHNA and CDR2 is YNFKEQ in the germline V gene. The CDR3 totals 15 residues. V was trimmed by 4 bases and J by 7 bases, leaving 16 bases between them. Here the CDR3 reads CASSPGLLGGEKLFF. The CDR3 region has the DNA TGTGCCAGCAGCCCCGGGCTCCTTGGAGGTGAAAAACTGTTTTTT.

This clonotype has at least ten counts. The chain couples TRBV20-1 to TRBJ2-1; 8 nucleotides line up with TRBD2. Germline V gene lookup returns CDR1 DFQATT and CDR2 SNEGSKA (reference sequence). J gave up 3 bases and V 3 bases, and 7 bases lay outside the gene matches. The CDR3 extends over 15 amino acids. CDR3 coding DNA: TGCAGTGCTAGCCTCTCCGGGAGGGTCTACAATGAGCAGTTCTTC. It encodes CSASLSGRVYNEQFF.

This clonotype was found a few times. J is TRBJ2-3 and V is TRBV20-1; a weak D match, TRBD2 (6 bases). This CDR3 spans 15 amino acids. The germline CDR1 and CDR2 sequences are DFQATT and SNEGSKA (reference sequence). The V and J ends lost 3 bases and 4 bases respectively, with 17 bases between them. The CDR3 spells CSASTKGGGADTQYF. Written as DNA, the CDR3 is TGCAGTGCTAGTACGAAGGGAGGTGGAGCAGATACGCAGTATTTT.

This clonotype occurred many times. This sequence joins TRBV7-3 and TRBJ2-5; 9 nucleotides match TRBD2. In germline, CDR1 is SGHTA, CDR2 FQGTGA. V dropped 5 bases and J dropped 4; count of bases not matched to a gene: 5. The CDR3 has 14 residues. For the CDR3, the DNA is TGTGCCAGCAGCCTTAGCGGGAGCAGAGAGACCCAGTACTTC. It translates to CASSLSGSRETQYF.

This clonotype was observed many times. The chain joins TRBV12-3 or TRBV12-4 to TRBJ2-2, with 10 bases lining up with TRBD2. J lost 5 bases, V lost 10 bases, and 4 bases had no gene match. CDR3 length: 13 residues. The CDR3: CATGTSATGELFF. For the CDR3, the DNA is TGTGCCACCGGGACTAGCGCAACCGGGGAGCTGTTTTTT.

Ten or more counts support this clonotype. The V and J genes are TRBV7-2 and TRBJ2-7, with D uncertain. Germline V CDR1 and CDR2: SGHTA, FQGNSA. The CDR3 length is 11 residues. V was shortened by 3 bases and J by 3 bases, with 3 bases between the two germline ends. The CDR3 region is CASSFVYEQYF. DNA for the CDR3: TGTGCCAGCAGCTTCGTCTACGAGCAGTACTTC.

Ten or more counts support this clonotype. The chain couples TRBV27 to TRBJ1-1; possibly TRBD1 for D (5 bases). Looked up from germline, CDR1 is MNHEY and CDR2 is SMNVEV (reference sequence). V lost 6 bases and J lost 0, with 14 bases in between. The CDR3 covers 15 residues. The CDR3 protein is CASRAIQGMNTEAFF. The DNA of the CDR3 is TGTGCCAGCAGGGCGATTCAGGGCATGAACACTGAAGCTTTCTTT.

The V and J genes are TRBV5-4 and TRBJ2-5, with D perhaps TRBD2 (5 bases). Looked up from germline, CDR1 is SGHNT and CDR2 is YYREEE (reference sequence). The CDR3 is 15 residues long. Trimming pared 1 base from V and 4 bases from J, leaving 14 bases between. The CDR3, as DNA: TGTGCCAGCAGCTTGCGGGGTGGAGGAGTAGAGACCCAGTACTTC. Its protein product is CASSLRGGGVETQYF.

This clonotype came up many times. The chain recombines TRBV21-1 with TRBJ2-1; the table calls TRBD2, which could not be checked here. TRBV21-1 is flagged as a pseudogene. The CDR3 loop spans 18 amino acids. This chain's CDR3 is CASSAGTSGRASYNEQFF. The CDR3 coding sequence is TGTGCCAGCAGTGCCGGGACTAGCGGGAGGGCCTCCTACAATGAGCAGTTCTTC.